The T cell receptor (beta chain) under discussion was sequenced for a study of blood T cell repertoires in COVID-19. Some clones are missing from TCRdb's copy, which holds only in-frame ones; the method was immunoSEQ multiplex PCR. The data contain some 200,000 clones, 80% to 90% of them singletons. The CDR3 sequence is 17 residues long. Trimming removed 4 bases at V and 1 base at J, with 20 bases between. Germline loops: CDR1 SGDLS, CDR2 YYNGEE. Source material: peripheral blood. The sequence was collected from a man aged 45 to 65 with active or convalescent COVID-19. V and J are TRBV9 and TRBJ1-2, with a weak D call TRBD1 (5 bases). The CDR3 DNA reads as TGTGCCAGCAGCACCATGGGGGAGGGAGATATTAACTATGGCTACACCTTC. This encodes CASSTMGEGDINYGYTF.